The present entry profiles one T cell receptor beta chain with its context. The antigen remains unidentified. Germline V gene data show CDR1 as ENHRY and CDR2 as SYGVKD. Unmatched junction bases numbered 8, after V lost 4 bases and J lost 5 bases. The CDR3 contains 15 residues. Here immunoSEQ multiplex PCR was the method, and the copy in TCRdb shows in-frame clones only, minus some. The data show about 50,000 clones, with 84% seen just once and roughly 0.6% held by the top ten. This record belongs to a study of OX40 agonist ivuxolimab in advanced cancers. Enrollment shut out patients with autoimmune disease history or systemic immunosuppression. Points from the study as a whole: Doses of 0.1 to 3.0 mg/kg were accompanied by clonal expansion of CD4+ and CD8+ blood T cells by week 6.

V gene TRBV10-3 combines with J gene TRBJ2-7; 10 bases match TRBD2. The origin of this receptor is an adult with an advanced solid tumor such as melanoma, head and neck, liver or kidney cancer. Sequencing was performed on CD4+ or CD8+ T cells sorted from blood, taken in a trial of the OX40 agonist ivuxolimab. As DNA, the CDR3 is TGTGCCATCAGTGCGGGTAGCGGGAGGTTCCACGAGCAGTACTTC. Its protein is CAISAGSGRFHEQYF.